This T cell receptor beta chain came from a study of CD8+ T cells in alopecia areata. Regarding treatment: oral pan-JAK inhibitor, 5-10 mg twice daily. With V trimmed by 4 bases and J by 3 bases, 6 bases remained unmatched. The CDR3 consists of 13 residues. Germline V lookup: CDR1 SQVTM, CDR2 ANQGSEA. Once RNA had been extracted, it was reverse transcribed into cDNA to act as the sequencing template. Clones were read by immunoSEQ multiplex PCR, and TCRdb kept only the in-frame ones, dropping some. The sample holds about 190,000 clones, 60% to 70% seen once. The starting material was CD4+ T cells sorted from blood, obtained at week 4, from a patient treated with tofacitinib. The clonotype originates from a human donor with alopecia areata. This chain joins TRBV29-1 and TRBJ2-7; 7 bases map to TRBD1. The CDR3 sequence is CSVVGAGGYEQYF. CDR3 nucleotides: TGCAGCGTTGTGGGTGCAGGGGGCTACGAGCAGTACTTC.